This T cell receptor beta chain appears in the sequencing data of a study of PD-L1 blockade in urothelial cancer. Overall study context: After treatment start, blood was analyzed at 3 weeks (second dose) and at 6 weeks. General study results and limits: Lower than median blood TCR clonality before treatment predicted better survival. Durable benefit accompanied greater 3-week expansion of tumor-associated blood clones.

Per patient, between 1 and 8 samples were collected at pretreatment and on-treatment time points. A remark on this clone: Its antigen is undetermined.

Some clones are missing from TCRdb's copy, which holds only in-frame ones; the method was immunoSEQ multiplex PCR. The data show 75,000 to 90,000 clones, 82% seen once. The CDR3 has 13 amino acids. Trimming took off 3 bases at V and 7 bases at J, with 12 bases between the two ends. Germline V CDR1 and CDR2: MGHDK, SYGVNS. This specimen consisted of PBMCs, obtained around atezolizumab (anti-PD-L1) treatment. The chain has TRBV25-1 and TRBJ1-2; D gene ambiguous. The receptor was isolated from a man between 65 and 85 years old with urothelial cancer. The CDR3 DNA follows: TGTGCCAGCAGTGAGGGTGGTCTAGGTGGCTACACCTTC. Translating it yields CASSEGGLGGYTF.